A selection of T cell receptor beta chains follows, all from one sample in a study of cytomegalovirus exposure and HLA in healthy donors. Method: immunoSEQ multiplex PCR; TCRdb's copy keeps in-frame clones and lacks some. The table shows 95,000 to 150,000 clones, with 75% to 90% occurring only once. Material for sequencing was PBMCs. These receptors were obtained from a woman aged 18-29 years in good health and CMV-seronegative. Each CDR3 is given with its conserved first and last residue. The D gene is left open where the match is weak. Size values are once, few and many counts, or a class for expanded clones, and some rows have none.

CASSFQGTGDSPLHF	TGCGCCAGCAGCTTTCAAGGGACAGGAGATTCACCCCTCCACTTT	-	TRBJ1-6	TRBD1	TRBV5-1	15
CASSLSDREPTEAFF	TGTGCCAGCAGCCTGAGCGACAGGGAGCCCACTGAAGCTTTCTTT	-	TRBJ1-1	TRBD1	TRBV7-9	15
CASSLTGGLEQFF	TGTGCCAGCAGCCTGACGGGGGGGCTTGAGCAGTTCTTC	-	TRBJ2-1	TRBD2	TRBV7-2	13
CASSPRSGGLNTEAFF	TGTGCCAGCAGCCCGCGATCCGGCGGGTTGAACACTGAAGCTTTCTTT	-	TRBJ1-1	-	TRBV13	16
CASSPRGANVLTF	TGCGCCAGCAGTCCCAGAGGGGCCAACGTCCTGACTTTC	-	TRBJ2-6	-	TRBV4-3	13
CASSKVSGRLWNTGELFF	TGTGCCAGCAGCAAGGTTAGCGGGAGGTTATGGAACACCGGGGAGCTGTTTTTT	once	TRBJ2-2	-	TRBV21-1	18
CASSPSQGSVSNEKLFF	TGTGCCAGCTCACCGAGTCAGGGCTCGGTATCTAATGAAAAACTGTTTTTT	-	TRBJ1-4	-	TRBV18	17
CASSQDLAASGANVLTF	TGCGCCAGCAGCCAAGATCTAGCGGCCTCTGGGGCCAACGTCCTGACTTTC	once	TRBJ2-6	TRBD2	TRBV4-1	17
CASSLGGNSIETQYF	TGTGCCAGCAGTTTAGGGGGGAATTCAATAGAGACCCAGTACTTC	-	TRBJ2-5	-	TRBV28	15
CASNYRVHINSPLHF	TGTGCCAGCAACTACAGGGTTCATATCAATTCACCCCTCCACTTT	-	TRBJ1-6	-	TRBV6-1	15
CASSFEGVQPQHF	TGTGCCAGCAGCTTCGAAGGGGTTCAGCCCCAGCATTTT	-	TRBJ1-5	-	TRBV11-2	13
CASSLGLANEKLFF	TGTGCCAGCAGCTTAGGACTTGCTAATGAAAAACTGTTTTTT	-	TRBJ1-4	-	TRBV7-2	14
CASSQHPFYEQYF	TGTGCCAGCAGTCAACACCCTTTCTACGAGCAGTACTTC	once	TRBJ2-7	-	TRBV28	13
CASSFTGGQPQHF	TGTGCCAGCAGCTTTACAGGGGGTCAGCCCCAGCATTTT	-	TRBJ1-5	TRBD1	TRBV7-9	13
CASSTTGGGQPQHF	TGTGCCAGCAGCACCACAGGGGGCGGTCAGCCCCAGCATTTT	-	TRBJ1-5	TRBD1	TRBV6-5	14
CASSLRLAGGRGELFF	TGTGCCAGCAGCTTGAGGCTAGCGGGAGGGCGCGGGGAGCTGTTTTTT	-	TRBJ2-2	TRBD2	TRBV7-2	16
CASSSRQLRADTF	TGTGCCAGCAGCTCGCGTCAGCTCAGGGCGGACACCTTC	-	TRBJ1-2	-	TRBV7-9	13
CASSFGQGFEKLFF	TGTGCCAGCAGCTTCGGACAGGGCTTTGAAAAACTGTTTTTT	once	TRBJ1-4	TRBD1	TRBV11-2	14
CAISESGGSINEQFF	TGTGCCATCAGTGAGTCTGGCGGGAGTATTAATGAGCAGTTCTTC	-	TRBJ2-1	TRBD2	TRBV10-3	15
CASRTTFGAYGYTF	TGTGCCAGCAGGACCACCTTTGGGGCGTATGGCTACACCTTC	once	TRBJ1-2	-	TRBV7-9	14
CASSLAQTANEAFF	TGTGCCAGCAGTTTGGCCCAAACCGCCAACGAAGCTTTCTTT	-	TRBJ1-1	-	TRBV28	14
CASSYSDRGNEKLFF	TGTGCCAGCAGTTACTCAGACAGGGGAAACGAAAAACTGTTTTTT	-	TRBJ1-4	TRBD1	TRBV6-5	15
CAWSVSDRMNTEAFF	TGTGCCTGGAGTGTATCGGACAGAATGAACACTGAAGCTTTCTTT	once	TRBJ1-1	-	TRBV30	15
CASSLTDNQPQHF	TGTGCCAGCAGCTTAACAGACAATCAGCCCCAGCATTTT	once	TRBJ1-5	-	TRBV7-2	13
CATSPRTGSNYGYTF	TGTGCCACCAGCCCCCGGACAGGGTCCAACTATGGCTACACCTTC	-	TRBJ1-2	TRBD1	TRBV15	15
CASSLGGTRRLNTEAFF	TGTGCCAGCAGCTTAGGGGGCACCAGGCGGCTGAACACTGAAGCTTTCTTT	-	TRBJ1-1	-	TRBV7-2	17
CASSPLALSGSTDTQYF	TGTGCCAGCAGCCCACTGGCCCTTAGCGGAAGCACAGATACGCAGTATTTT	-	TRBJ2-3	-	TRBV9	17
CASSQGFRGSGNEQYF	TGTGCCAGCAGCCAGGGGTTTCGGGGGAGTGGGAACGAGCAGTACTTC	-	TRBJ2-7	-	TRBV4-2	16
CASGRPSDTQYF	TGTGCCAGCGGGAGACCGAGTGACACGCAGTATTTT	-	TRBJ2-3	-	TRBV27	12
CASSFPVPDTQYF	TGTGCCAGCAGTTTTCCGGTCCCAGATACGCAGTATTTT	-	TRBJ2-3	-	TRBV28	13
CASSLFPPQGPYSNQPQHF	TGTGCCAGCAGTTTATTTCCCCCCCAGGGGCCCTATAGCAATCAGCCCCAGCATTTT	-	TRBJ1-5	-	TRBV28	19
CASSSLAGKAGQPQHF	TGTGCCAGCAGCTCGTTAGCGGGAAAGGCAGGTCAGCCCCAGCATTTT	once	TRBJ1-5	-	TRBV11-2	16
CAWSGQGTLYGYTF	TGTGCCTGGAGCGGACAGGGAACCCTCTATGGCTACACCTTC	-	TRBJ1-2	TRBD1	TRBV30	14
CATGRAGGSINEQFF	TGTGCCACCGGGAGGGCGGGAGGGTCCATCAATGAGCAGTTCTTC	once	TRBJ2-1	TRBD2	TRBV15	15
CACQGSSNQPQHF	TGTGCCTGTCAGGGTTCCAGCAATCAGCCCCAGCATTTT	-	TRBJ1-5	-	TRBV30	13
CATSAHGGADGELFF	TGTGCCACGTCCGCCCACGGGGGTGCGGATGGAGAACTGTTTTTT	few	TRBJ1-4	-	TRBV6-6	15
CASSPTGAYEQYF	TGTGCCAGCAGTCCCACGGGAGCCTACGAGCAGTACTTC	-	TRBJ2-7	-	TRBV7-7	13
CASSPPWGEGGYTF	TGTGCCAGCTCACCACCTTGGGGGGAAGGTGGCTACACCTTC	-	TRBJ1-2	-	TRBV18	14
CASTETAQETQYF	TGTGCCAGTACGGAGACAGCTCAAGAGACCCAGTACTTC	-	TRBJ2-5	-	TRBV19	13
CASSRTDTLNSPLHF	TGTGCCAGCAGTAGGACGGACACACTGAATTCACCCCTCCACTTT	-	TRBJ1-6	-	TRBV6-1	15
CASSLTGFRSPQHF	TGTGCCAGCAGCCTGACAGGGTTTCGATCTCCCCAGCATTTT	-	TRBJ1-5	TRBD1	TRBV7-8	14
CAWSVRQGAGELFF	TGTGCCTGGAGTGTTCGACAGGGGGCCGGGGAGCTGTTTTTT	once	TRBJ2-2	TRBD1	TRBV30	14
CASQDSSFGTNEKLFF	TGTGCCAGCCAGGACTCCTCCTTTGGAACTAATGAAAAACTGTTTTTT	once	TRBJ1-4	-	TRBV6-6	16
CASSLGGTRQPQHF	TGTGCCAGCAGCTTAGGTGGGACTCGCCAGCCCCAGCATTTT	-	TRBJ1-5	-	TRBV11-3	14
CAIRLQGPRTEAFF	TGTGCCATCAGGCTACAGGGGCCGCGCACTGAAGCTTTCTTT	-	TRBJ1-1	TRBD1	TRBV10-3	14
CASSSATGKGEQYF	TGCGCCAGCAGCTCCGCGACAGGGAAGGGCGAGCAGTACTTC	-	TRBJ2-7	TRBD1	TRBV5-1	14
CASSLRRDYNTDTQYF	TGTGCCAGCAGCTTGCGCCGGGACTACAACACAGATACGCAGTATTTT	-	TRBJ2-3	TRBD2	TRBV7-8	16
CASSQVSAYQGPEAFF	TGTGCCAGCAGCCAAGTATCCGCCTATCAGGGCCCTGAAGCTTTCTTT	-	TRBJ1-1	-	TRBV4-2	16
CAWSLTARTGELFF	TGTGCCTGGAGTCTCACAGCACGTACCGGGGAGCTGTTTTTT	-	TRBJ2-2	-	TRBV30	14
CASSDGGANTGELFF	TGCGCCAGCAGTGATGGCGGGGCGAACACCGGGGAGCTGTTTTTT	few	TRBJ2-2	-	TRBV10-1	15
CASSWDRNYGYTF	TGTGCCAGCAGTTGGGACAGGAACTATGGCTACACCTTC	-	TRBJ1-2	TRBD1	TRBV28	13